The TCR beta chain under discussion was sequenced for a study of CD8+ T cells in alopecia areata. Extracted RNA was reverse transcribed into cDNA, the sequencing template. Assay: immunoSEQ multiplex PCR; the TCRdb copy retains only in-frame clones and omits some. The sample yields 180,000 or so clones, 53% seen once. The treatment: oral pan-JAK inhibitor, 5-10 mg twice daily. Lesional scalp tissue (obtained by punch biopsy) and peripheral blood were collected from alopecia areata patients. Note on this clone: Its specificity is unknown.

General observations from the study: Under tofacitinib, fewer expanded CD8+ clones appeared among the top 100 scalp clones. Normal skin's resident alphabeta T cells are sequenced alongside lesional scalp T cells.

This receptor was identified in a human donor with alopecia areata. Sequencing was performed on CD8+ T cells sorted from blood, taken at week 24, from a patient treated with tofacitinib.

The CDR3 loop reads CASSSQLGGYGYTF. In nucleotides, the CDR3 is TGTGCCAGCAGCTCCCAATTGGGCGGCTATGGCTACACCTTC. This chain connects TRBV13 to TRBJ1-2, with no clear D. Germline V gene lookup returns CDR1 PRHDT and CDR2 FYEKMQ (reference sequence). The CDR3 is made up of 14 amino acids. With 4 bases removed from V and 4 bases from J, the gap between germline ends came to 13 bases.